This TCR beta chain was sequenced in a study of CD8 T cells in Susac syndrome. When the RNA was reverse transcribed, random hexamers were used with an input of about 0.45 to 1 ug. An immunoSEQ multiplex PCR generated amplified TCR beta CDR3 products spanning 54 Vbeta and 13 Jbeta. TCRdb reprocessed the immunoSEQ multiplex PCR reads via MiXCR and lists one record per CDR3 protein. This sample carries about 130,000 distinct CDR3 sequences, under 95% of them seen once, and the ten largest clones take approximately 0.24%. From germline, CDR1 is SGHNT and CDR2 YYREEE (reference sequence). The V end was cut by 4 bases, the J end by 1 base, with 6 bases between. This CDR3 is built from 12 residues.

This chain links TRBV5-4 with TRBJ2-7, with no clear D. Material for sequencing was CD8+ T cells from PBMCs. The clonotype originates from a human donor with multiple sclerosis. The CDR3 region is CASSHGSYEQYF. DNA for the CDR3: TGTGCCAGCAGCCACGGGTCCTACGAGCAGTACTTC.